These T cell receptor beta chains were read from a single sample in a study of blood T cell repertoires in COVID-19. The repertoire was sequenced with immunoSEQ multiplex PCR; TCRdb's copy has only in-frame clones and lacks some. In the table there are some 160,000 clones, around 75% of which are singletons. Specimen: peripheral blood. These receptors came from an elderly woman with acute or convalescent COVID-19. Each CDR3 is given with its conserved first and last residue. The order of the fields is J gene, D gene, clone size, V gene, CDR3 DNA, CDR3 protein. D genes are given only for firm matches. Clone size appears in some rows only: once, few, many, or a class for an expanded clone.

J: TRBJ2-3; D: TRBD2; size: -; V: TRBV6-1; DNA: TGTGCCAGCAGTGAGCGGGGGGGGGTAGATACGCAGTATTTT; CDR3: CASSERGGVDTQYF
J: TRBJ1-3; D: -; size: -; V: TRBV2; DNA: TGTGCCAGCAGTCGCGGGGCCTCCCAATCTGGAAACACCATATATTTT; CDR3: CASSRGASQSGNTIYF
J: TRBJ2-1; D: -; size: -; V: TRBV15; DNA: TGTGCCACCAGCAGAGAACGACACGAGTCTCTGTTCTTC; CDR3: CATSRERHESLFF
J: TRBJ1-2; D: -; size: once; V: TRBV12-3/TRBV12-4; DNA: TGTGCCAGCAGTGCCCGGGGGGATATTTACACCTTC; CDR3: CASSARGDIYTF
J: TRBJ1-5; D: TRBD1; size: -; V: TRBV19; DNA: TGTGCCAGTAGTATCGGGACAGGGTACCAGCCCCAGCATTTT; CDR3: CASSIGTGYQPQHF
J: TRBJ1-2; D: -; size: -; V: TRBV30; DNA: TGTGCCTGGAGTCCCGGTTTTGAAGGCTACACCTTC; CDR3: CAWSPGFEGYTF
J: TRBJ1-1; D: -; size: -; V: TRBV18; DNA: TGTGCCAGCTCACCAGCTTGGGCTAATGAAGCTTTCTTT; CDR3: CASSPAWANEAFF
J: TRBJ1-6; D: -; size: -; V: TRBV28; DNA: TGTGCCAGCAGTTCCCGGGACACCCCTGGAGCACCCCTCCACTTT; CDR3: CASSSRDTPGAPLHF
J: TRBJ1-4; D: -; size: -; V: TRBV29-1; DNA: TGCAGCGTTCTCCCCAGACAGGCTAATGAAAAACTGTTTTTT; CDR3: CSVLPRQANEKLFF
J: TRBJ1-2; D: -; size: -; V: TRBV12-3/TRBV12-4; DNA: TGTGCCAGCACCCGGGGGGATGTTTATGGCTACACCTTC; CDR3: CASTRGDVYGYTF
J: TRBJ1-2; D: TRBD1; size: -; V: TRBV18; DNA: TGTGCCAGCTCACCCCAACCGACAGGGACAGGCTATGGCTACACCTTC; CDR3: CASSPQPTGTGYGYTF
J: TRBJ1-5; D: TRBD1; size: -; V: TRBV7-9; DNA: TGTGCCAGCAGCTCGGGACAGCCAGGGCCCCAGCATTTT; CDR3: CASSSGQPGPQHF
J: TRBJ1-2; D: TRBD1; size: -; V: TRBV7-8; DNA: TGTGCCAGCAGCTTAGCGCAGGGGGGAGGCTACACCTTC; CDR3: CASSLAQGGGYTF
J: TRBJ2-5; D: TRBD1; size: -; V: TRBV28; DNA: TGTGCCAGCAGTAAAGGACAGGGCGTCGGAGAGACCCAGTACTTC; CDR3: CASSKGQGVGETQYF
J: TRBJ2-1; D: -; size: -; V: TRBV6-5; DNA: TGTGCCAGCAGTCGCAGGGTGTTGCGAAATGAGCAGTTCTTC; CDR3: CASSRRVLRNEQFF
J: TRBJ2-5; D: TRBD1; size: -; V: TRBV7-2; DNA: TGTGCCAGCAGCACCGGGACAGGGGGTGAGACCCAGTACTTC; CDR3: CASSTGTGGETQYF
J: TRBJ2-7; D: -; size: many; V: TRBV5-1; DNA: TGCGCCAGCAGGGGGGGGCTGGACTACGAGCAGTACTTC; CDR3: CASRGGLDYEQYF
J: TRBJ1-4; D: -; size: -; V: TRBV6-5; DNA: TGTGCCAGCAGCCCCGACAGCGTGGGTGAAAAACTGTTTTTT; CDR3: CASSPDSVGEKLFF
J: TRBJ2-7; D: -; size: -; V: TRBV30; DNA: TGTGCCTGGGGGACCACTAGAGAGCAGTACTTC; CDR3: CAWGTTREQYF
J: TRBJ1-1; D: TRBD1; size: -; V: TRBV3-1/TRBV3-2; DNA: TGTGCCAGCAGCCGCTGGACAGGGGACACTGAAGCTTTCTTT; CDR3: CASSRWTGDTEAFF
J: TRBJ1-2; D: TRBD1; size: few; V: TRBV6-5; DNA: TGTGCCAGCAGTTACTCGAGCCAGGGGGCGGGTGGCTACACCTTC; CDR3: CASSYSSQGAGGYTF
J: TRBJ1-2; D: -; size: -; V: TRBV3-1/TRBV3-2; DNA: TGTGCCAGCAGCCAAGTGGGGGGTACGGGTGGCTACACCTTC; CDR3: CASSQVGGTGGYTF
J: TRBJ2-7; D: TRBD1; size: -; V: TRBV28; DNA: TGTGCCAGCAAGGGGACAGGCCTTTACGAGCAGTACTTC; CDR3: CASKGTGLYEQYF
J: TRBJ2-3; D: -; size: -; V: TRBV5-4; DNA: TGTGCCAGCACTCCGGGGGGCCTGAGCACAGATACGCAGTATTTT; CDR3: CASTPGGLSTDTQYF
J: TRBJ2-7; D: -; size: -; V: TRBV21-1; DNA: TGTGCCAGCAGCAAAAGAGGGGGGACAGGGGGCCACGAGCAGTACTTC; CDR3: CASSKRGGTGGHEQYF
J: TRBJ1-2; D: -; size: many; V: TRBV5-5; DNA: TGTGCCAGCAGCTTCACCGGGACACCGGATTTCTATGGCTACACCTTC; CDR3: CASSFTGTPDFYGYTF
J: TRBJ2-3; D: -; size: -; V: TRBV5-1; DNA: TGCGCCAGCAGCTTGGACGGGGGTGCAGATACGCAGTATTTT; CDR3: CASSLDGGADTQYF
J: TRBJ1-2; D: TRBD1; size: once; V: TRBV19; DNA: TGTGCCAGTAGTGGACTGGGACAGCCCCAGAGCTATGGCTACACCTTC; CDR3: CASSGLGQPQSYGYTF